Listed below are T cell receptor beta chains from one sample, sequenced in a study of blood T cells in healthy people across ages. One entry per CDR3 protein, called by TCRdb with MiXCR from the 5' RACE reads. The sample gives 780,000 or so distinct CDR3 sequences, approximately 60% of which show up once; roughly 26% is in the top ten. Material for sequencing was blood. These receptors came from a man between 35 and 55 years old in good health. Each CDR3 is given with its conserved first and last residue. The order of the fields is CDR3 DNA, CDR3 protein, D gene, J gene, clone size, V gene. A D gene is named only where the DNA matches it firmly. For some rows the clone size is stated as once, few or many, or as a class when expanded; others skip it.

CDR3 DNA: TGTGCCAGCAACCGGGACATTTGGCAGTACTTC; CDR3 protein: CASNRDIWQYF; D gene: -; J gene: TRBJ2-5; clone size: few; V gene: TRBV2
CDR3 DNA: TGTGCCAGCAGCCAAGGAAACAGCGGGAATGAGCAGTTCTTC; CDR3 protein: CASSQGNSGNEQFF; D gene: -; J gene: TRBJ2-1; clone size: -; V gene: TRBV3-1
CDR3 DNA: TGTGCCAGCAGCCTACAGGGAGGGAACACTGAAGCTTTCTTT; CDR3 protein: CASSLQGGNTEAFF; D gene: -; J gene: TRBJ1-1; clone size: -; V gene: TRBV11-2
CDR3 DNA: TGTGCCAGCAGTGCTCCGGGCTCTTACGAGCAGTACTTC; CDR3 protein: CASSAPGSYEQYF; D gene: -; J gene: TRBJ2-7; clone size: -; V gene: TRBV6-5
CDR3 DNA: TGTGCCACCAGTGATTTTCGGGCTACCTCCTACAATGAGCAGTTCTTC; CDR3 protein: CATSDFRATSYNEQFF; D gene: -; J gene: TRBJ2-1; clone size: -; V gene: TRBV24-1
CDR3 DNA: TGCGCCAGCAGCCAAGATCAGGGGCCCCAGCGGGGTACCTACAATGAGCAGTTCTTC; CDR3 protein: CASSQDQGPQRGTYNEQFF; D gene: -; J gene: TRBJ2-1; clone size: -; V gene: TRBV4-1
CDR3 DNA: TGTGCCAGCAGCCAAGATCGGGGTGGACGACAGCTTGGTAATGAGCAGTTCTTC; CDR3 protein: CASSQDRGGRQLGNEQFF; D gene: -; J gene: TRBJ2-1; clone size: -; V gene: TRBV3-1
CDR3 DNA: TGTGCCTGGATGGATCAGGTAGCTAACTATGGCTACACCTTC; CDR3 protein: CAWMDQVANYGYTF; D gene: -; J gene: TRBJ1-2; clone size: -; V gene: TRBV30
CDR3 DNA: TGTGCCAGCCAAAGCAGGGTGGTCATGGAGACCCAGTACTTC; CDR3 protein: CASQSRVVMETQYF; D gene: -; J gene: TRBJ2-5; clone size: -; V gene: TRBV2
CDR3 DNA: TGTGCCAGCAGTTTCATGATAGGGACTACAACTAATGAAAAACTGTTTTTT; CDR3 protein: CASSFMIGTTTNEKLFF; D gene: -; J gene: TRBJ1-4; clone size: -; V gene: TRBV2
CDR3 DNA: TGTGCCAGCGGATCAGGGGGCGCCCGTAGACATGAGCAGTTCTTC; CDR3 protein: CASGSGGARRHEQFF; D gene: TRBD1; J gene: TRBJ2-1; clone size: -; V gene: TRBV7-2
CDR3 DNA: TGCGCCAGCAGCCCCCGACTAGACTCCTACGAGCAGTACTTC; CDR3 protein: CASSPRLDSYEQYF; D gene: -; J gene: TRBJ2-7; clone size: -; V gene: TRBV12-3/TRBV12-4
CDR3 DNA: TGTGCCAGCAGTTACTCGATGGAGGGTAGCACTGAAGCTTTCTTT; CDR3 protein: CASSYSMEGSTEAFF; D gene: -; J gene: TRBJ1-1; clone size: -; V gene: TRBV6-6
CDR3 DNA: TGTGCCACCAGCAGCCCGCGGACATCTAGCTCCTACAATGAGCAGTTCTTC; CDR3 protein: CATSSPRTSSSYNEQFF; D gene: -; J gene: TRBJ2-1; clone size: -; V gene: TRBV15
CDR3 DNA: TGTGCCAGCAGTCCCCAGGATGTCGGGCAGTACTTC; CDR3 protein: CASSPQDVGQYF; D gene: -; J gene: TRBJ2-4; clone size: few; V gene: TRBV12-3/TRBV12-4
CDR3 DNA: TGTGCCAGCAGTCAACGGGACGGAAAAACTAATGAAAAACTGTTTTTT; CDR3 protein: CASSQRDGKTNEKLFF; D gene: -; J gene: TRBJ1-4; clone size: few; V gene: TRBV12-3/TRBV12-4